This T cell receptor beta chain emerged from a study of shared clonotypes between healthy human individuals. The V end was cut by 3 bases, the J end by 4 bases, with 13 bases between. From germline, CDR1 is SNHLY and CDR2 FYNNEI. This CDR3 is built from 14 residues. Some clones are missing from TCRdb's copy, which holds only in-frame ones; the method was immunoSEQ multiplex PCR. The table has a few million clones, around 90% seen once; the top ten hold about 0.41%. The chain combines TRBV2 with TRBJ2-7; D not resolved. The clonotype was recovered from a man younger than 35 in good health. Some clones in this sample may be carry-over from other donors' samples. Sequencing input: naive CD4+ T cells from PBMCs. Noted subset: CD45RA+ positively selected. The CDR3 loop is CASSDYRVSYEQYF. CDR3 in DNA: TGTGCCAGCAGTGATTATAGGGTCTCTTACGAGCAGTACTTC.